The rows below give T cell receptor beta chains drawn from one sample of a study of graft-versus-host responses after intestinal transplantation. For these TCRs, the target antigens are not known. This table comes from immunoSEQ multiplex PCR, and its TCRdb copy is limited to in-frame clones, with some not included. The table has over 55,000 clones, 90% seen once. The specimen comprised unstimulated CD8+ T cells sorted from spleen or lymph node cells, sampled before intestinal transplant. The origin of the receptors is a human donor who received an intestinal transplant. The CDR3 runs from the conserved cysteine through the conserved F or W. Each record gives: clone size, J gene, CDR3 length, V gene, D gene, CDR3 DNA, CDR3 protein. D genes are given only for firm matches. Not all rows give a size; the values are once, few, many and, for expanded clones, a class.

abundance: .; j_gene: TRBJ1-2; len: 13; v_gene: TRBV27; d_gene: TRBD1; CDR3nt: TGTGCCAGCCTGGGACAGGGTTCGGGTGGCTACACCTTC; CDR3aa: CASLGQGSGGYTF
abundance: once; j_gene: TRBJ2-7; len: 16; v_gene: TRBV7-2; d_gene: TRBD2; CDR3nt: TGTGCCAGCAGCCCCGAAACTAGCGCCGGGGGTAGAGAGCAGTACTTC; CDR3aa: CASSPETSAGGREQYF
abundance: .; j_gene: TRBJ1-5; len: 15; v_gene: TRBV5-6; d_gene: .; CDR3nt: TGTGCCAGCAGCCTCGGGGCAGCCCAGGGGCAGCCCCAGCATTTT; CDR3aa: CASSLGAAQGQPQHF
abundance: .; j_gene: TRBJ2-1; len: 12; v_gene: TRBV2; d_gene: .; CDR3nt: TGTGCCAGCAGGGGGGACAACAATGAGCAGTTCTTC; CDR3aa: CASRGDNNEQFF
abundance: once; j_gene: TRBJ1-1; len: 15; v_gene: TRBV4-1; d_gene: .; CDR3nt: TGCGCCAGCAGCCAAGAATCAGGGAAGAACACTGAAGCTTTCTTT; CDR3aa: CASSQESGKNTEAFF
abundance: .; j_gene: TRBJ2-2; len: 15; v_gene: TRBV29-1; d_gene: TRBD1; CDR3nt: TGCAGCGTTGAACGGGACAGCGCGAACACCGGGGAGCTGTTTTTT; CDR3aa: CSVERDSANTGELFF
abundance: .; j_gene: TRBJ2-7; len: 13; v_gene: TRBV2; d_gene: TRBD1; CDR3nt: TGTGCCAGCAGTGACGGGACAGACTACGAGCAGTACTTC; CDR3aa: CASSDGTDYEQYF
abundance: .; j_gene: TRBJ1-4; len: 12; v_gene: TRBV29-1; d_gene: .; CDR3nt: TGCAGCGTTGTATGGACAGATGAAAAACTGTTTTTT; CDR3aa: CSVVWTDEKLFF
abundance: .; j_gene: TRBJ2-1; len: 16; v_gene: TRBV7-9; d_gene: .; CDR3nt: TGTGCCAGCAGCCCCCAGGGGGGAAGCTCCTACAATGAGCAGTTCTTC; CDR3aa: CASSPQGGSSYNEQFF
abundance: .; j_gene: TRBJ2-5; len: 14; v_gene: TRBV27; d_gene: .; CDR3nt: TGTGCCAGCAGTCCTCCCGGGGGCCAAGAGACCCAGTACTTC; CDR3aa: CASSPPGGQETQYF
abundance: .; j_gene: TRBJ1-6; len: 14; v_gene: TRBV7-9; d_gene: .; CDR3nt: TGTGCCAGCAGTCGGGGCCGGGGGGGTTCACCCCTCCACTTT; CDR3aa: CASSRGRGGSPLHF
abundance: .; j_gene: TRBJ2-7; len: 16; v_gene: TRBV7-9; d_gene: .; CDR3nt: TGTGCCAGCAGCTTAGCTGGGCGGGGTGAAGCCTACGAGCAGTACTTC; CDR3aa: CASSLAGRGEAYEQYF
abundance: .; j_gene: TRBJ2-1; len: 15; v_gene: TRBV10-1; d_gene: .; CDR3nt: TGCGCCAGCAGTGCGGACAGTAGCTCCTACAATGAGCAGTTCTTC; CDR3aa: CASSADSSSYNEQFF
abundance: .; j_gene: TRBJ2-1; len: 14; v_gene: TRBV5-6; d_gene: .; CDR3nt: TGTGCCAGCAGCTTGGTTGGGGGGACGGATGAGCAGTTCTTC; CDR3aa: CASSLVGGTDEQFF
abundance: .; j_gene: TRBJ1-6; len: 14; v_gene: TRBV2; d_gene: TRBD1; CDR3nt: TGTGCCAGCACGGGACAGATGAAGGATTCACCCCTCCACTTT; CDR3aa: CASTGQMKDSPLHF
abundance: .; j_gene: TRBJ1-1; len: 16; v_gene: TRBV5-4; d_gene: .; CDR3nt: TGTGCCAGCAGCTTGGACCGCTGGGCGACGAACACTGAAGCTTTCTTT; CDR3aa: CASSLDRWATNTEAFF
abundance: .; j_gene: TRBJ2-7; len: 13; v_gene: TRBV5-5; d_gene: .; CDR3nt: TGTGCCAGCAGCCCCGAGGGGGGGTACGAGCAGTACTTC; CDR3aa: CASSPEGGYEQYF
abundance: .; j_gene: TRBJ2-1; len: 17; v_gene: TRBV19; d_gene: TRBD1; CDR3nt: TGTGCCAGTAGCCCCTACGCCGGGACAGGGCCCAACAATGAGCAGTTCTTC; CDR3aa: CASSPYAGTGPNNEQFF
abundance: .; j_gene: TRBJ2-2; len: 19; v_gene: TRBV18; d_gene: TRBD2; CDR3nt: TGTGCCAGCTCACCATATGCTAGCGGGGGGCCCTCGAACACCGGGGAGCTGTTTTTT; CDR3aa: CASSPYASGGPSNTGELFF
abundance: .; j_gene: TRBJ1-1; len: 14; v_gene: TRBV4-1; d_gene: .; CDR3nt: TGCGCCAGCAGCCAAGTTGGAGCGGACACTGAAGCTTTCTTT; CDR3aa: CASSQVGADTEAFF
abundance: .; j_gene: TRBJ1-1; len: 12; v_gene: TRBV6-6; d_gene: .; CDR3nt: TGTGCCAGCAGCGCTGACAGCCTTGAAGCTTTCTTT; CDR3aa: CASSADSLEAFF
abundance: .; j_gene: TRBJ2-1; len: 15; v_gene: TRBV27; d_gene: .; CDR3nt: TGTGCCAGCAGTCCCCTTGGGACATCCTACAATGAGCAGTTCTTC; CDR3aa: CASSPLGTSYNEQFF
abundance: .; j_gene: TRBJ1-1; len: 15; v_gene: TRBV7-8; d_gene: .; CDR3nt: TGTGCCAGCAGCTTACATATCGGGGGGAACACTGAAGCTTTCTTT; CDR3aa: CASSLHIGGNTEAFF
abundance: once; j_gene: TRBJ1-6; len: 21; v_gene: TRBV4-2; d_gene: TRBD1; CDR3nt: TGTGCCAGCAGCCCGACAACCGGGACAGGGTCCCCCTTCTCCTATAATTCACCCCTCCACTTT; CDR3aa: CASSPTTGTGSPFSYNSPLHF
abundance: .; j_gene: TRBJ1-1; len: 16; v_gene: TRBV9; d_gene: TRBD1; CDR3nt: TGTGCCAGCAGCGTAGAGGACAGGGGGGTGAACACTGAAGCTTTCTTT; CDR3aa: CASSVEDRGVNTEAFF
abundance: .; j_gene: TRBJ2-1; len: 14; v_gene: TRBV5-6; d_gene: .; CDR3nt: TGTGCCAGCAGCCAACCCCACGGGAGCGATGAGCAGTTCTTC; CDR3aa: CASSQPHGSDEQFF
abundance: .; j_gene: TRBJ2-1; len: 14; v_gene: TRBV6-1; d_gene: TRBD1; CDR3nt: TGTGCCAGTACCGGGACAGGGACCTACAATGAGCAGTTCTTC; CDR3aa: CASTGTGTYNEQFF
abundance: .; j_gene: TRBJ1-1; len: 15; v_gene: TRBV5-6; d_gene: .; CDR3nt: TGTGCCAGCAGCTCCCTGGCGGGGATGGACACTGAAGCTTTCTTT; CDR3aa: CASSSLAGMDTEAFF
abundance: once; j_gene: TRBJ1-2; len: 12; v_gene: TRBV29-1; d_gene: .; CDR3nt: TGCAGCGCCAAGACGGCGGGACCAGGCTACACCTTC; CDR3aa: CSAKTAGPGYTF
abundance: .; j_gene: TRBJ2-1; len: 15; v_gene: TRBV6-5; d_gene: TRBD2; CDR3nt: TGTGCCAGCAGTTACGGGACTAGCGTTTACAATGAGCAGTTCTTC; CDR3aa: CASSYGTSVYNEQFF
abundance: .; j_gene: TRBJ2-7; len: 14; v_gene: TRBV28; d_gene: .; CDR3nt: TGTGCCAGCAGTTTAAGCGGAGCGGCCTACGAGCAGTACTTC; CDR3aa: CASSLSGAAYEQYF
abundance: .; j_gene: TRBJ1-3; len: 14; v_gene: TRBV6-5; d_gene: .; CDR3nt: TGTGCCAGCAGTTACTTCTCCTCTGGAAACACCATATATTTT; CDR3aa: CASSYFSSGNTIYF
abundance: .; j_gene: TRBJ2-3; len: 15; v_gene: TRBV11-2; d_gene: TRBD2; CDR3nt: TGTGCCAGCAGTCGTACTAGCGGGGGTGCAGATACGCAGTATTTT; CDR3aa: CASSRTSGGADTQYF
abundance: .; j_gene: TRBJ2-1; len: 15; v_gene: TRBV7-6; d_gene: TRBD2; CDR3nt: TGTGCCAGCAGCTTACTCGGGGGGGCTAGCGATGAGCAGTTCTTC; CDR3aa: CASSLLGGASDEQFF
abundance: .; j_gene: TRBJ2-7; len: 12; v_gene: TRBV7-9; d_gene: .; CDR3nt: TGTGCCAGCTCAGGGGGGTCCTACGAGCAGTACTTC; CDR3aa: CASSGGSYEQYF